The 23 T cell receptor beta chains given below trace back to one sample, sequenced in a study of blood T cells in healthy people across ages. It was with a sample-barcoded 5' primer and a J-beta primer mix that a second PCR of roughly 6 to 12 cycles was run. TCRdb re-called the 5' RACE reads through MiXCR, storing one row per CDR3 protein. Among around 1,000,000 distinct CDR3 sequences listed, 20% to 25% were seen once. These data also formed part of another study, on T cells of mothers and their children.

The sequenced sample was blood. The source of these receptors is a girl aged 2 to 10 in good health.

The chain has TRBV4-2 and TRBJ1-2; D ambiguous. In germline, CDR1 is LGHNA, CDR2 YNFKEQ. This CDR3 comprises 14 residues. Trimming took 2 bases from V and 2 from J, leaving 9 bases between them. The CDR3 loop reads CASSQPSENYGYTF. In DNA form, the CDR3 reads TGTGCCAGCAGCCAACCCTCAGAGAACTATGGCTACACCTTC.

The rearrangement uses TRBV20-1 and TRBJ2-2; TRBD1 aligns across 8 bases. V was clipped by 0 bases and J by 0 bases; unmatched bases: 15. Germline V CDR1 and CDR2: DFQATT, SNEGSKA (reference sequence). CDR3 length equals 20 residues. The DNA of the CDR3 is TGCAGTGCTAGAGATTACGTGGGGCGGACAGGGTTCGCGAACACCGGGGAGCTGTTTTTT. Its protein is CSARDYVGRTGFANTGELFF.

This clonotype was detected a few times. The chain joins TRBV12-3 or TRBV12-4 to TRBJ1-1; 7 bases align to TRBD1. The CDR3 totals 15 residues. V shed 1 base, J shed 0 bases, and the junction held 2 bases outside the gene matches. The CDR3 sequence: CASSLVGTVNTEAFF. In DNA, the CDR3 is TGTGCCAGCAGTTTAGTGGGGACAGTGAACACTGAAGCTTTCTTT.

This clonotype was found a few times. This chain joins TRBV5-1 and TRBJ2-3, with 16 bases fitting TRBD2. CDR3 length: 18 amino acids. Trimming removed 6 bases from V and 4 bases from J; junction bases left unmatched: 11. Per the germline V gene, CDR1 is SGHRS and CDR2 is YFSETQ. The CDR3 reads CASTHGTSGRAMSDTQYF. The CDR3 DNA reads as TGCGCCAGCACCCACGGGACTAGCGGGAGGGCCATGTCAGATACGCAGTATTTT.

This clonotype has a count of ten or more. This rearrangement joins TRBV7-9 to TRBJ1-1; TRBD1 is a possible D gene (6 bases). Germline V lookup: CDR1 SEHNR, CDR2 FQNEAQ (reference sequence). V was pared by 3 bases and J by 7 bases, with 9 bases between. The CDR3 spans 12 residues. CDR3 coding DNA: TGTGCCAGCAGCTTTCAGGGGATTGAAGCTTTCTTT. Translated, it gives CASSFQGIEAFF. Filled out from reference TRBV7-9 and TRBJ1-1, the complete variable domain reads DTGVSQNPRHKITKRGQNVTFRCDPISEHNRLYWYRQTLGQGPEFLTYFQNEAQLEKSRLLSDRFSAERPKGSFSTLEIQRTEQGDSAMYLCASSFQGIEAFFGQGTRLTVV.

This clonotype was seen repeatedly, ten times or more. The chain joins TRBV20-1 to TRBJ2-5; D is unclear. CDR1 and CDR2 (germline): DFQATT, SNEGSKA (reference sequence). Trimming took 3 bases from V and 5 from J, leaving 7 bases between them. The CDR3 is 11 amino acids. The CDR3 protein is CSARAGETQYF. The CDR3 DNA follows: TGCAGTGCTAGGGCCGGGGAGACCCAGTACTTC.

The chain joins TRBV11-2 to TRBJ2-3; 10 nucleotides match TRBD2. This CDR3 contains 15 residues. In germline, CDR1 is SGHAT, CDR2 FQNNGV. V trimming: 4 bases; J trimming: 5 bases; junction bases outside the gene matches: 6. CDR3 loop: CASSSTGTSEDTQYF. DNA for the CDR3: TGTGCCAGCAGCTCCACCGGGACTAGCGAAGATACGCAGTATTTT. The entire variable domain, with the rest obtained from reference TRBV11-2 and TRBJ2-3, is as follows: EAGVAQSPRYKIIEKRQSVAFWCNPISGHATLYWYQQILGQGPKLLIQFQNNGVVDDSQLPKDRFSAERLKGVDSTLKIQPAKLEDSAVYLCASSSTGTSEDTQYFGPGTRLTVL.

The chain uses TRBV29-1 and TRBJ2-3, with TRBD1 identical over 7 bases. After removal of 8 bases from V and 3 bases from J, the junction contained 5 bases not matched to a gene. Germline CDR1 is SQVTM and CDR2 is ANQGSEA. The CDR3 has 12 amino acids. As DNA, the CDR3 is TGCAGCACCCCGGGACAGACAGATACGCAGTATTTT. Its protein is CSTPGQTDTQYF.

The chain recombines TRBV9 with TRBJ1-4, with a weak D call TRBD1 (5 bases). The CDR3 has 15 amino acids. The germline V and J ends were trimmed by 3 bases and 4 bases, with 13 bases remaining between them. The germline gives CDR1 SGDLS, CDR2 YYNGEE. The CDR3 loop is CASSAGTADNEKLFF. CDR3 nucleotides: TGTGCCAGCAGCGCCGGGACGGCTGATAATGAAAAACTGTTTTTT. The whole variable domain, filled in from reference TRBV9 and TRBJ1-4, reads DSGVTQTPKHLITATGQRVTLRCSPRSGDLSVYWYQQSLDQGLQFLIQYYNGEERAKGNILERFSAQQFPDLHSELNLSSLELGDSALYFCASSAGTADNEKLFFGSGTQLSVL.

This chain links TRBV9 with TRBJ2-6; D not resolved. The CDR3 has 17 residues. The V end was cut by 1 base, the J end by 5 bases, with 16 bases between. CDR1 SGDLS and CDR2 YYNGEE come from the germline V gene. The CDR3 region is CASSVKDGSFRANVLTF. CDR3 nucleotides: TGTGCCAGCAGCGTAAAGGACGGATCTTTCAGGGCCAACGTCCTGACTTTC.

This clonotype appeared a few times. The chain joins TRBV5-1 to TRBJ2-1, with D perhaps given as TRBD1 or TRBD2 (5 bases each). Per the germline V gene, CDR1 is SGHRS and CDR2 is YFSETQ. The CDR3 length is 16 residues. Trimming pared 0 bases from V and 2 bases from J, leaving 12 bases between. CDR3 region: CASSLAGTIPYNEQFF. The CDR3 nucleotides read TGCGCCAGCAGCTTGGCCGGGACCATACCCTACAATGAGCAGTTCTTC.

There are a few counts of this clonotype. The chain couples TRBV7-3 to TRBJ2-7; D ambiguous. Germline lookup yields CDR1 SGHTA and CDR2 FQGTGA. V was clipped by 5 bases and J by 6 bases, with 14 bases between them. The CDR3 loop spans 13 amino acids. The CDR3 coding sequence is TGTGCCAGCAGCCCCTCTCCCAACAGCGAGCAGTACTTC. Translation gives CASSPSPNSEQYF.

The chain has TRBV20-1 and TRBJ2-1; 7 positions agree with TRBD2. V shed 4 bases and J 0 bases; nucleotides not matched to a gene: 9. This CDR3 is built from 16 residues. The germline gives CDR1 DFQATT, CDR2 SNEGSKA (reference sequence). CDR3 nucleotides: TGCAGTGCTATACCCCCTAGCGGATACTCCTACAATGAGCAGTTCTTC. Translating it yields CSAIPPSGYSYNEQFF.

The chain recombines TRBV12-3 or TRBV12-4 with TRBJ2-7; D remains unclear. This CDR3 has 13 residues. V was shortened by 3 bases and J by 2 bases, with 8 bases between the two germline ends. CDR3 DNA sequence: TGTGCCAGCAGTTTCGGTGTTACCTACGAGCAGTACGTC. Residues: CASSFGVTYEQYV.

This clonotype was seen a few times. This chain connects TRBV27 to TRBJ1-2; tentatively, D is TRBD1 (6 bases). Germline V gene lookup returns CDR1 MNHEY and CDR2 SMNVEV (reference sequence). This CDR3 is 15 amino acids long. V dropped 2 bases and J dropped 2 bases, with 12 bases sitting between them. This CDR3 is CASSLTYQGNYGYTF. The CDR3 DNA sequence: TGTGCCAGCAGTTTAACCTACCAGGGGAACTATGGCTACACCTTC.

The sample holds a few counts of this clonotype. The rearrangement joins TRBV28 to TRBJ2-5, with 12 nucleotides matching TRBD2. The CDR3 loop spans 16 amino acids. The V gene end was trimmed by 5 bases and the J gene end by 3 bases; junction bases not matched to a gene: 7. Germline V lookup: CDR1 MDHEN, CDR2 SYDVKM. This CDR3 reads CASSPLLAGGKETQYF. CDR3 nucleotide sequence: TGTGCCAGCAGTCCCCTTCTAGCGGGAGGGAAAGAGACCCAGTACTTC.

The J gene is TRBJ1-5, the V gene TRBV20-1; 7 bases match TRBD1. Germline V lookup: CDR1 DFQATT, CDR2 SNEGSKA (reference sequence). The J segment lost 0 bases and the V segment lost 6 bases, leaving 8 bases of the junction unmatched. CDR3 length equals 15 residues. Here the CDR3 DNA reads TGCAGTGCGGAGGATACAGGGGATAGCAATCAGCCCCAGCATTTT. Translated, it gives CSAEDTGDSNQPQHF.

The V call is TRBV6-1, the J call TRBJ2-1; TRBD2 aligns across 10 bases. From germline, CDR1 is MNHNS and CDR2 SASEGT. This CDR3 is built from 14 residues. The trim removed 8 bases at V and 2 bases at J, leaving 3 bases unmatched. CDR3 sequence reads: CASVAGGPYNEQFF. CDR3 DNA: TGTGCCAGCGTAGCGGGAGGTCCCTACAATGAGCAGTTCTTC.

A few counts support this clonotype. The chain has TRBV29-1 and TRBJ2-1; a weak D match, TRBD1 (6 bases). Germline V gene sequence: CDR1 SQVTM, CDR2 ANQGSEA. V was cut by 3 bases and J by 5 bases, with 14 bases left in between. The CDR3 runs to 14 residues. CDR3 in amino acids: CSVEGRGEDNEQFF. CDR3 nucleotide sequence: TGCAGCGTTGAGGGCAGGGGAGAAGACAATGAGCAGTTCTTC.

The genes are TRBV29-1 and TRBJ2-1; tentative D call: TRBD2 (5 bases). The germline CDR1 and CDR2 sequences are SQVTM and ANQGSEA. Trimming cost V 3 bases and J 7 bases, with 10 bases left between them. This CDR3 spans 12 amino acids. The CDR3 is CSVEKEVNEQFF. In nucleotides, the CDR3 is TGCAGCGTTGAGAAGGAGGTTAATGAGCAGTTCTTC.

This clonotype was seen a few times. The CDR3 DNA follows: TGCGCCAGCAGTGATAGCGGGGGGGCGGAGACCCAGTACTTC. Its translation is CASSDSGGAETQYF. This rearrangement joins TRBV4-3 to TRBJ2-5, with TRBD2 matching over 11 bases. This CDR3 has 14 amino acids. The germline gives CDR1 LGHNA, CDR2 YSLEER. Unmatched junction bases numbered 5, after V lost 6 bases and J lost 5 bases.

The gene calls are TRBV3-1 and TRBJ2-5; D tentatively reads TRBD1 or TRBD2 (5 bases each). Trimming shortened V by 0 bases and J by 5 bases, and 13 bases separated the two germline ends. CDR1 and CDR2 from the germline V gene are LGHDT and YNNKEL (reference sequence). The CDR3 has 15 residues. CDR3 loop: CASSQDWGNRETQYF. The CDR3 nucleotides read TGTGCCAGCAGCCAAGACTGGGGGAATCGGGAGACCCAGTACTTC.

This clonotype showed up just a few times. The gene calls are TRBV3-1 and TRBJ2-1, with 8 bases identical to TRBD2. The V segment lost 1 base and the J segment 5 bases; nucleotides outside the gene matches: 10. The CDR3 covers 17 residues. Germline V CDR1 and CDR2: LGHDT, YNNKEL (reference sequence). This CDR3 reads CASSQALIAGQDNEQFF. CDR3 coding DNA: TGTGCCAGCAGCCAAGCTTTAATAGCGGGGCAGGACAATGAGCAGTTCTTC.